What follows are 25 T cell receptor beta chains derived from one specimen sequenced in a study of post-analysis software for immune sequencing data (dated by TCRdb to the mid-2010s). Study-wide conclusions, independent of this receptor: Significantly higher frequencies in patients than in controls were found for roughly 5 TRBV segments, including TRBV5-6, TRBV5-1 and TRBV20-1.

These receptors' antigens are unknown. The library came from PCR. The instrument given in TCRdb is Illumina HiSeq 2500. Unique molecular identifiers were incorporated into TCR beta cDNA libraries to reduce PCR and sequencing biases. The public reads were reanalyzed by TCRdb: fastp trimming at Q25, MiXCR alignment, in-frame beta chains only. All rows with the same CDR3 protein become a single entry with the most common DNA and genes. In this sample the table shows 500,000 to 600,000 distinct CDR3 sequences, around 47% of which occur a single time. Under 2% of the sample belongs to the ten largest clones. The sequenced sample consisted of blood. The source of these receptors is a girl aged 10-17 years with multiple sclerosis.

For the CDR3, the DNA is TGCGCCAGCAGCCAAGACACAGGGCAGGCGACCGGGGAGCTGTTTTTT. Amino acids: CASSQDTGQATGELFF. The chain has TRBV4-1 and TRBJ2-2, with D maybe TRBD1 (6 bases). Looked up from germline, CDR1 is MGHRA and CDR2 is YSYEKL. V was clipped by 0 bases and J by 5 bases, with 13 bases between them. CDR3 length equals 16 residues.

The chain carries TRBV9 and TRBJ1-2; D unclear. V was shortened by 4 bases and J by 5 bases, with 21 bases between the two germline ends. Germline V gives CDR1 SGDLS, CDR2 YYNGEE. This CDR3 has 16 amino acids. CDR3 region: CASSTEPVLGRYGYTF. CDR3 nucleotide sequence: TGTGCCAGCAGCACGGAGCCCGTTCTTGGGAGGTATGGCTACACCTTC.

V usage is TRBV6-4 and J usage is TRBJ2-3; the match to TRBD2 covers 7 bases. Germline V gene sequence: CDR1 MRHNA, CDR2 SNTAGT. V lost 3 bases, J lost 1 base, and 1 base stayed unmatched. CDR3 length equals 14 residues. The CDR3 nucleotides are TGTGCCAGCAGTGAGGGGGGGGGCACAGATACGCAGTATTTT. Amino acid sequence: CASSEGGGTDTQYF.

The CDR3 DNA sequence: TGTGCCAGCAGTCCCCTCGGCGGTAAGGGGGGCTACGAGCAGTACTTC. Protein: CASSPLGGKGGYEQYF. This sequence joins TRBV12-3 or TRBV12-4 and TRBJ2-7, with D perhaps TRBD1 or TRBD2 (6 bases each). This CDR3 comprises 16 residues. The V end was cut by 5 bases, the J end by 3 bases, with 20 bases between.

The genes are TRBV6-4 and TRBJ2-1; 7 bases fit TRBD2. Trimming at V came to 0 bases and at J to 3 bases, leaving 11 bases not matched to a gene. Germline lookup yields CDR1 MRHNA and CDR2 SNTAGT. The CDR3 spans 18 residues. CDR3 protein: CASSDSSRVAGLYNEQFF. The DNA for the CDR3 is TGTGCCAGCAGTGACTCGAGTAGGGTAGCGGGCCTCTACAATGAGCAGTTCTTC.

This chain uses TRBV11-1 with TRBJ2-1; 8 positions match TRBD2. J was trimmed by 9 bases and V by 4 bases; bases with no gene match: 11. This CDR3 spans 15 amino acids. Germline-derived CDR1 and CDR2 are SGHAT and FQDESV (reference sequence). The CDR3 region is CASSWDGGAQGEQFF. CDR3 DNA sequence: TGTGCCAGCAGCTGGGACGGGGGGGCCCAGGGTGAGCAGTTCTTC.

The V gene is TRBV10-3, the J gene TRBJ1-4; a weak D match, TRBD1 (5 bases). The CDR3 runs to 17 residues. Germline V gene data show CDR1 as ENHRY and CDR2 as SYGVKD. Deletions cut 3 bases from V and 2 bases from J, with 16 bases between. The CDR3, as DNA: TGTGCCATCAGTGAATCGGGTCAGGGAGGGACTAATGAAAAACTGTTTTTT. Translation gives CAISESGQGGTNEKLFF.

The V call is TRBV12-3 or TRBV12-4, the J call TRBJ2-7, with D perhaps TRBD1 (5 bases). CDR3 length: 15 residues. The V end lost 8 bases, the J end lost 2 bases, and 19 bases lay between the germline ends. The CDR3 is CASAWGLTGTYEQYF. CDR3 sequence (DNA): TGTGCCAGCGCCTGGGGCCTGACGGGCACCTACGAGCAGTACTTC.

The chain combines TRBV20-1 with TRBJ2-1, with TRBD2 matching 10 bases. The CDR3 consists of 14 residues. The V gene end was trimmed by 6 bases and the J gene end by 7 bases; junction bases not matched to a gene: 9. The germline V gene encodes CDR1 DFQATT and CDR2 SNEGSKA (reference sequence). The CDR3 nucleotides are TGCAGTGCCAGAAGAGCGGGAGGGCCGAATGAGCAGTTCTTC. The encoded protein is CSARRAGGPNEQFF.

This clonotype has a handful of counts. This chain joins TRBV20-1 and TRBJ1-2; D remains ambiguous. There are 16 residues in the CDR3. Germline loops: CDR1 DFQATT, CDR2 SNEGSKA (reference sequence). V was cut by 0 bases and J by 5 bases, with 19 bases left in between. The CDR3 nucleotides read TGCAGTGCTAGAGATCCGACCGCATTGGGGAGATATGGCTACACCTTC. Protein product: CSARDPTALGRYGYTF.

The chain joins TRBV3-1 to TRBJ2-1; no firm D call. CDR1 LGHDT and CDR2 YNNKEL come from the germline V gene (reference sequence). Trimming took 5 bases from V and 3 from J, leaving 17 bases between them. The CDR3 totals 16 residues. In nucleotides, the CDR3 is TGTGCCAGCAGCTACCCCGGCGACTGGCGCTACAATGAGCAGTTCTTC. Protein: CASSYPGDWRYNEQFF.

The CDR3 sequence is CASSPRPGDTEAFF. In DNA, the CDR3 is TGTGCCAGCAGCCCCCGGCCGGGGGACACTGAAGCTTTCTTT. V gene TRBV7-2 combines with J gene TRBJ1-1, with TRBD1 as a possible D gene (5 bases). Germline CDR1 SGHTA, CDR2 FQGNSA. Trimming shortened V by 5 bases and J by 3 bases, and 13 bases separated the two germline ends. The CDR3 runs to 14 residues.

This clonotype was seen a few times. The chain recombines TRBV5-5 with TRBJ2-7; D is uncertain. CDR1 is SGHKS and CDR2 is YYEKEE in the germline V gene (reference sequence). The CDR3 length is 14 residues. V lost 0 bases, J lost 2 bases, and 9 bases lay in between. CDR3 amino acids: CASSLGALTYEQYF. Written as DNA, the CDR3 is TGTGCCAGCAGCTTGGGGGCCCTTACCTACGAGCAGTACTTC. Complete variable domain (other parts from reference TRBV5-5 and TRBJ2-7): DAGVTQSPTHLIKTRGQQVTLRCSPISGHKSVSWYQQVLGQGPQFIFQYYEKEERGRGNFPDRFSARQFPNYSSELNVNALLLGDSALYLCASSLGALTYEQYFGPGTRLTVT.

The chain is built from TRBV5-1 and TRBJ1-4; TRBD1 is a possible D gene (5 bases). The CDR3 runs to 14 residues. Germline values: CDR1 SGHRS, CDR2 YFSETQ. Trimming left V 3 bases short and J 4 bases short, with 10 bases between. The CDR3 sequence is CASSYRTFNEKLFF. The DNA of the CDR3 is TGCGCCAGCAGCTACAGGACTTTTAATGAAAAACTGTTTTTT.

On this clonotype itself: The junction and the germline gene differ at one end; a read error may be behind it. The rearrangement joins TRBV6-1 to TRBJ2-6; 7 bases are a match to TRBD1. The CDR3 runs to 18 residues. CDR1 is MNHNS and CDR2 is SASEGT in the germline V gene. The CDR3 DNA reads as TGTGCCAGCAGTCGAGGACAGGCCCCATCCTCTGGGGCCAACGTCCCGACTTTC. Its translation is CASSRGQAPSSGANVPTF.

The V and J genes are TRBV4-2 and TRBJ2-7; D might be TRBD1 (6 bases). The V end was cut by 0 bases, the J end by 0 bases, with 15 bases between. The germline V gene encodes CDR1 LGHNA and CDR2 YNFKEQ. CDR3 length: 17 residues. The CDR3 DNA is TGTGCCAGCAGCCAAGAGGGGCCAGGGGCGATCTCCTACGAGCAGTACTTC. Translating gives CASSQEGPGAISYEQYF.

This sequence joins TRBV30 and TRBJ2-5, with TRBD1 identical over 11 bases. TRBJ2-7 explains the end of the DNA better; the J call may be wrong. Germline lookup yields CDR1 GTSNPN and CDR2 SVGIG (reference sequence). The CDR3 is made up of 14 amino acids. CDR3 residues: CAWSVGTGGYEQYF. CDR3 DNA sequence: TGTGCCTGGAGTGTAGGGACAGGGGGCTACGAGCAGTACTTC.

The chain combines TRBV12-3 or TRBV12-4 with TRBJ2-1; D might be TRBD2 (6 bases). The germline V and J ends were trimmed by 4 bases and 7 bases, with 14 bases remaining between them. The CDR3 totals 14 residues. CDR3 residues: CASSWRFAGNEQFF. The CDR3 bases are TGTGCCAGCAGTTGGCGGTTTGCGGGGAATGAGCAGTTCTTC.

The V and J genes are TRBV27 and TRBJ2-7; D gene ambiguous. The CDR3 contains 16 residues. Germline CDR1 and CDR2: MNHEY and SMNVEV (reference sequence). Deletions cut 2 bases from V and 2 bases from J, with 16 bases between. The DNA of the CDR3 is TGTGCCAGCAGTTTAGTGGCGTCACTGGGGACCTACGAGCAGTACTTC. This translates into CASSLVASLGTYEQYF.

The chain combines TRBV24-1 with TRBJ2-7, with 7 bases matching TRBD1. J lost 0 bases, V lost 0 bases, and 10 bases had no gene match. There are 18 residues in the CDR3. Germline values: CDR1 KGHDR, CDR2 SFDVKD. Written as DNA, the CDR3 is TGTGCCACCAGTGATTTGCCAGGACCGGGACAGAGCTCCTACGAGCAGTACTTC. Its protein product is CATSDLPGPGQSSYEQYF.

V gene TRBV12-3 or TRBV12-4 combines with J gene TRBJ2-1; D might be TRBD1 (6 bases). V dropped 4 bases and J dropped 8 bases, with 12 bases sitting between them. The CDR3 consists of 13 residues. This CDR3 reads CASSSYRADEQFF. CDR3 in DNA: TGTGCCAGCAGTTCATACAGGGCGGATGAGCAGTTCTTC.

V gene TRBV14 combines with J gene TRBJ1-2; D is possibly TRBD1 (5 bases). Germline V gives CDR1 SGHDN, CDR2 FVKESK. This CDR3 has 16 amino acids. With 2 bases removed from V and 4 bases from J, the gap between germline ends came to 17 bases. CDR3 nucleotide sequence: TGTGCCAGCAGCCAAATTGGACACCCGTTTGGCTATGGCTACACCTTC. This gives the protein CASSQIGHPFGYGYTF.

This clonotype was recorded a few times. The CDR3 sequence: CASSLPGRSNEQFF. As DNA, the CDR3 is TGCGCCAGCAGCTTGCCAGGGAGGTCAAATGAGCAGTTCTTC. The V and J genes are TRBV5-1 and TRBJ2-1, with D maybe TRBD2 (6 bases). CDR3 length: 14 residues. Germline V gene data show CDR1 as SGHRS and CDR2 as YFSETQ. V was pared by 1 base and J by 7 bases, with 12 bases between. Together with reference TRBV5-1 and TRBJ2-1, the CDR3 gives the full variable domain: KAGVTQTPRYLIKTRGQQVTLSCSPISGHRSVSWYQQTPGQGLQFLFEYFSETQRNKGNFPGRFSGRQFSNSRSEMNVSTLELGDSALYLCASSLPGRSNEQFFGPGTRLTVL.

The genes are TRBV6-5 and TRBJ2-5, with TRBD1 identical over 10 bases. Trimming cost V 2 bases and J 3 bases; bases outside gene matches: 3. Germline V gene data show CDR1 as MNHEY and CDR2 as SVGAGI. CDR3 size: 15 residues. The chain's CDR3 is CASSYPGTGEETQYF. In nucleotides, the CDR3 is TGTGCCAGCAGTTACCCCGGGACAGGGGAAGAGACCCAGTACTTC.

This rearrangement joins TRBV29-1 to TRBJ2-3; D gene uncertain. V shed 1 base and J shed 3 bases, with 14 bases lying between them. Germline CDR1 is SQVTM and CDR2 is ANQGSEA. The CDR3 length is 15 residues. CDR3 nucleotides: TGCAGCGTTGAAGGTTCCGGGTTTCAGACAGATACGCAGTATTTT. Translation gives CSVEGSGFQTDTQYF.